The sequence of this T cell receptor (beta chain) was determined in a study of spatial heterogeneity in lung cancer. In the study overall: Fewer alpha-chain than beta-chain sequences were consistently detected.

CDR3 size: 13 residues. Trimming shortened V by 3 bases and J by 1 base, and 6 bases separated the two germline ends. CDR1 and CDR2 from the germline V gene are SGHRS and YFSETQ. Every TCR cDNA molecule bore its own unique molecular identifier. TCRdb reprocessed the 5' RACE reads with MiXCR, giving one entry per CDR3 protein. In the table there are 5,000 or so distinct CDR3 sequences, about a sixth of which are singletons. Sample share makes this clonotype medium-sized. The time point is: sample taken at primary tumor resection. Unsorted tumor, nontumor lung tissue or cryopreserved PBMC supplied the whole RNA. Donation came from 70 or so patients with untreated early-stage non-small cell lung cancer.

Sequencing was performed on normal lung tissue next to the tumor, taken at surgery. The receptor comes from a male donor with early-stage non-small cell lung cancer. The chain is built from TRBV5-1 and TRBJ2-3, with no clear D. The CDR3 sequence is CASSSRGTDTQYF. The CDR3, as DNA: TGCGCCAGCAGCTCCCGGGGCACAGATACGCAGTATTTT.